Listed below are T cell receptor beta chains from one sample, sequenced in a study of blood T cell repertoires in COVID-19. Measured with immunoSEQ multiplex PCR; TCRdb has only the in-frame clones, and not every one. The sample yields a few hundred thousand clones, approximately 91% seen once. Sample: peripheral blood. The receptors derive from a person aged 18-30 years with COVID-19, enrolled during active disease. Both conserved end residues are part of each CDR3.

j_call cdr3_length v_call cdr3_aa
TRBJ2-1 17 TRBV15 CATSRDSLYSSYNEQFF
TRBJ1-2 15 TRBV27 CASSPNKAREYGYTF
TRBJ2-5 16 TRBV30 CAWSVLTLGARETQYF
TRBJ2-5 16 TRBV5-1 CASSLAQGGAQETQYF
TRBJ1-2 13 TRBV19 CASSVDRVYGYTF
TRBJ2-3 16 TRBV6-2/TRBV6-3 CASSSGLAGEGDTQYF
TRBJ1-1 19 TRBV27 CASSFGPSEGIGLATEAFF
TRBJ2-7 13 TRBV11-2 CASSPGHSYEQYF
TRBJ1-1 14 TRBV5-1 CASSFAGVRDEAFF
TRBJ2-2 15 TRBV4-3 CASSQVTGNTGELFF
TRBJ1-2 13 TRBV6-5 CASRPDRIGGYTF
TRBJ1-6 14 TRBV6-5 CASRGQGGNSPLHF
TRBJ1-1 14 TRBV29-1 CSVDLRGSNTEAFF
TRBJ2-7 14 TRBV7-8 CASSPGAASYEQYF
TRBJ2-5 14 TRBV7-9 CASSPSGGTETQYF
TRBJ1-2 14 TRBV28 CASSLIGQLNGYTF
TRBJ2-1 17 TRBV10-3 CAISEGTGGLARDEQFF
TRBJ1-5 15 TRBV19 CASSMGTGWGQPQHF
TRBJ1-2 14 TRBV5-8 CASSSGHFNYGYTF
TRBJ1-1 12 TRBV12-3/TRBV12-4 CASSVGDTEAFF
TRBJ2-1 14 TRBV7-2 CASSTPLDSNEQFF
TRBJ2-1 14 TRBV30 CAWSSGSSYNEQFF
TRBJ1-2 12 TRBV12-3/TRBV12-4 CASTIGRSGYTF
TRBJ1-4 13 TRBV5-1 CASSLEGAEKLFF
TRBJ1-5 14 TRBV19 CASTPGPGDQPQHF
TRBJ2-3 14 TRBV5-6 CASSQTSWVDTQYF
TRBJ2-7 15 TRBV18 CASSPLPAGAYEQYF
TRBJ2-1 18 TRBV15 CATSRDVSQRSSYNEQFF
TRBJ2-7 15 TRBV7-6 CASSPPLAPTYEQYF
TRBJ2-2 16 TRBV5-4 CASSLEPGGRTGELFF
TRBJ1-2 15 TRBV9 CASSVAVGASYGYTF
TRBJ2-1 15 TRBV3-1/TRBV3-2 CAGSLPGLARNEQFF
TRBJ2-1 16 TRBV14 CASSQAGQGAYNEQFF
TRBJ2-1 16 TRBV28 CASTPGSGGEFHEQFF
TRBJ2-2 16 TRBV9 CASSAPERARTGELFF
TRBJ1-4 14 TRBV5-6 CASSRGGGNEKLFF
TRBJ1-2 11 TRBV7-2 CASSLLADHTF
TRBJ2-2 11 TRBV6-5 CASSVYGELFF
TRBJ1-2 13 TRBV27 CASSSDSDYGYTF
TRBJ1-2 17 TRBV7-3 CASSFVYQDRANYGYTF
TRBJ2-6 17 TRBV18 CASSPGQGSSGANVLTF
TRBJ1-6 16 TRBV5-1 CASSLAGQGATSPLHF
TRBJ2-3 14 TRBV25-1 CASSATVPTDTQYF
TRBJ2-5 13 TRBV20-1 CSAIEAGRETQYF